This T cell receptor (beta chain) is from a study of vaccination effects on CD4 cells after COVID-19. Before sequencing took place, the ViraFEST assay used viral peptide pools to expand antigen-specific CD4+ T cells. Once cultured for approximately eleven days, the cells underwent separation to obtain CD4+ T cells. Nucleocapsid antibodies were negative in the vaccine recipients, who had never had SARS-CoV-2 infection. With respect to this clone: Its antigen is not identified.

Produced via immunoSEQ multiplex PCR; TCRdb's table is partial and in-frame only. The sample has fewer than 65,000 clones, about 79% seen once. This CDR3 has 13 amino acids. The V end was cut by 4 bases, the J end by 10 bases, with 14 bases between. Germline V gives CDR1 SNHLY, CDR2 FYNNEI. The clonotype was recovered from a human donor who received a COVID-19 vaccine. The chain employs TRBV2 and TRBJ1-5; D gene unclear. Sequencing used CD4+ T cells from PBMCs cultured with HCoV-OC43 spike peptides, obtained before COVID-19 vaccination. As for subset: HCoV-OC43 spike overlapping peptide pool stimulation. CDR3 DNA: TGTGCCAGCAGTGCCGGGAGCCCCATTCCCCAGCATTTT. Translating gives CASSAGSPIPQHF.